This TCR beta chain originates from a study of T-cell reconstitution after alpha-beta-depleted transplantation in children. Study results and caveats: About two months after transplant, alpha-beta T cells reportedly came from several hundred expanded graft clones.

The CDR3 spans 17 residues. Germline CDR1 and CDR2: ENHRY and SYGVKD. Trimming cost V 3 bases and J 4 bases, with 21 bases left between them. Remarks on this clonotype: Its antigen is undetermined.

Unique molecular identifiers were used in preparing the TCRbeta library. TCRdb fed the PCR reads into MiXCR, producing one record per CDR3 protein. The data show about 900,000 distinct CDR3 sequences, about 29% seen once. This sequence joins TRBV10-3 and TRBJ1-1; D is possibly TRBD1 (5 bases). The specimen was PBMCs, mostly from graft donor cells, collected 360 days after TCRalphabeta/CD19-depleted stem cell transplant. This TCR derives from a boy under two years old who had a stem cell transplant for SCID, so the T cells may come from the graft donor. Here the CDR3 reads CAISDARMGTDATEAFF. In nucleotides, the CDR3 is TGTGCCATCAGTGACGCTCGCATGGGGACCGATGCCACTGAAGCTTTCTTT.